This is a list of T cell receptor beta chains from one sample in a study of cytomegalovirus exposure and HLA in healthy donors. Using immunoSEQ multiplex PCR, the repertoire was profiled, and TCRdb retains in-frame clones only, with some absent. This sample has 120,000 to 150,000 clones, with roughly 85% found just once. Material: PBMCs. Receptors were obtained from a male donor in good health and CMV-seronegative. Both conserved end residues are part of each CDR3. Each record gives: V gene, D gene, J gene, clone size, CDR3 protein, CDR3 DNA. A D gene is named only where the DNA matches it firmly. Rows give clone size only sometimes, using once, few, many, or a class for an expanded clone.

V: TRBV30; D: -; J: TRBJ2-3; size: -; CDR3: CAWSVSRGDTQYF; DNA: TGTGCCTGGAGTGTATCTCGGGGAGATACGCAGTATTTT
V: TRBV10-3; D: TRBD1; J: TRBJ2-7; size: few; CDR3: CAITQTGTRGEQYF; DNA: TGTGCCATCACCCAGACAGGGACCAGGGGGGAGCAGTACTTC
V: TRBV14; D: -; J: TRBJ2-3; size: -; CDR3: CASSQERGDTQYF; DNA: TGTGCCAGCAGCCAAGAGCGTGGAGATACGCAGTATTTT
V: TRBV19; D: -; J: TRBJ1-1; size: -; CDR3: CASSIDRGAWNTEAFF; DNA: TGTGCCAGTAGTATAGATCGGGGGGCTTGGAACACTGAAGCTTTCTTT
V: TRBV5-6; D: -; J: TRBJ1-2; size: -; CDR3: CASSLGEGNYGYTF; DNA: TGTGCCAGCAGCTTGGGGGAGGGGAACTATGGCTACACCTTC
V: TRBV7-9; D: TRBD1; J: TRBJ2-3; size: -; CDR3: CASSRWTGATDTQYF; DNA: TGTGCCAGCAGCAGGTGGACAGGGGCCACAGATACGCAGTATTTT
V: TRBV7-9; D: -; J: TRBJ1-2; size: -; CDR3: CASSLSSPTTWYNYGYTF; DNA: TGTGCCAGCAGCTTAAGCTCTCCTACTACCTGGTATAACTATGGCTACACCTTC
V: TRBV7-6; D: -; J: TRBJ1-2; size: -; CDR3: CASSLVLGGGYTF; DNA: TGTGCCAGCAGCTTGGTGTTGGGAGGCGGCTACACCTTC
V: TRBV5-1; D: -; J: TRBJ1-1; size: few; CDR3: CASSAGNTEAFF; DNA: TGCGCCAGCAGCGCAGGGAACACTGAAGCTTTCTTT
V: TRBV11-2; D: TRBD1; J: TRBJ1-2; size: -; CDR3: CASSLLAQGTNTF; DNA: TGTGCCAGCAGCTTATTGGCACAGGGGACCAATACCTTC
V: TRBV1; D: -; J: TRBJ2-3; size: few; CDR3: CTSSQGLGAGPRDTQYF; DNA: TGCACCAGCAGCCAAGGCCTCGGGGCGGGACCGAGGGATACGCAGTATTTT
V: TRBV7-7; D: TRBD2; J: TRBJ2-7; size: -; CDR3: CASSPTSGRPGEQYF; DNA: TGTGCCAGCAGCCCGACTAGCGGGAGGCCGGGGGAGCAGTACTTC
V: TRBV19; D: -; J: TRBJ1-2; size: -; CDR3: CASSEQGPGYTF; DNA: TGTGCCAGTAGTGAACAGGGTCCTGGCTACACCTTC
V: TRBV19; D: TRBD2; J: TRBJ2-4; size: -; CDR3: CASAPGERGAKNIQYF; DNA: TGTGCCAGTGCCCCAGGCGAGCGGGGTGCCAAAAACATTCAGTACTTC
V: TRBV9; D: -; J: TRBJ1-3; size: -; CDR3: CASSVADRQPGNTIYF; DNA: TGTGCCAGCAGCGTAGCCGACAGGCAGCCTGGAAACACCATATATTTT
V: TRBV7-9; D: -; J: TRBJ1-2; size: -; CDR3: CASSLDRRRNYGYTF; DNA: TGTGCCAGCAGCTTAGACAGGCGTAGAAACTATGGCTACACCTTC
V: TRBV7-9; D: TRBD2; J: TRBJ2-1; size: few; CDR3: CSSSSGTSGRAANEQFF; DNA: TGTTCCAGCAGCTCTGGGACTAGCGGGAGGGCGGCCAATGAGCAGTTCTTC
V: TRBV4-3; D: -; J: TRBJ2-7; size: medium-sized; CDR3: CASSQAPPGQPSYEQYF; DNA: TGCGCCAGCAGCCAAGCCCCTCCGGGTCAGCCTTCCTACGAGCAGTACTTC
V: TRBV27; D: TRBD2; J: TRBJ2-3; size: -; CDR3: CASSSGLAGGPSTDTQYF; DNA: TGTGCCAGCAGTTCTGGACTAGCGGGGGGCCCGAGCACAGATACGCAGTATTTT
V: TRBV11-3; D: -; J: TRBJ1-1; size: -; CDR3: CASSLKRVNTEAFF; DNA: TGTGCCAGCAGCCTCAAGAGGGTGAACACTGAAGCTTTCTTT
V: TRBV12-5; D: TRBD1; J: TRBJ1-2; size: -; CDR3: CASGYGQGDYGYTF; DNA: TGTGCTAGTGGTTATGGACAGGGAGACTATGGCTACACCTTC
V: TRBV27; D: -; J: TRBJ2-1; size: -; CDR3: CATTPRRDFDNEQFF; DNA: TGTGCCACCACACCACGCAGGGATTTCGACAATGAGCAGTTCTTC
V: TRBV7-8; D: TRBD2; J: TRBJ2-5; size: -; CDR3: CASSLVSGLVSPTQYF; DNA: TGTGCCAGCAGCTTAGTTTCGGGACTAGTCAGCCCGACCCAGTACTTC
V: TRBV5-1; D: -; J: TRBJ2-7; size: once; CDR3: CASSPGAGGFYEQYF; DNA: TGCGCCAGCAGCCCTGGTGCAGGGGGGTTCTACGAGCAGTACTTC
V: TRBV30; D: TRBD2; J: TRBJ2-3; size: -; CDR3: CAWKRLAGPSDTQYF; DNA: TGTGCCTGGAAGAGACTAGCGGGACCCAGTGATACGCAGTATTTT
V: TRBV6-1; D: TRBD1; J: TRBJ2-1; size: -; CDR3: CASRQGWVNEQFF; DNA: TGTGCCAGCCGACAGGGCTGGGTCAATGAGCAGTTCTTC
V: TRBV18; D: TRBD2; J: TRBJ2-3; size: -; CDR3: CASSPTAGSTDTQYF; DNA: TGTGCCAGCTCACCAACAGCGGGAAGCACAGATACGCAGTATTTT
V: TRBV4-1; D: -; J: TRBJ1-3; size: -; CDR3: CASSPGELAGNTIYF; DNA: TGCGCCAGCAGCCCGGGGGAATTGGCTGGAAACACCATATATTTT
V: TRBV18; D: -; J: TRBJ1-1; size: -; CDR3: CASSPARQNTEAFF; DNA: TGTGCCAGCTCACCAGCCCGACAGAACACTGAAGCTTTCTTT
V: TRBV11-2; D: TRBD1; J: TRBJ2-3; size: -; CDR3: CASSLEKGASGTDTQYF; DNA: TGTGCCAGCAGCTTAGAGAAGGGGGCGAGTGGGACAGATACGCAGTATTTT
V: TRBV6-4; D: TRBD2; J: TRBJ2-1; size: -; CDR3: CASRGLAGGRQFF; DNA: TGTGCCAGCAGGGGACTAGCGGGAGGTAGGCAGTTCTTC
V: TRBV29-1; D: TRBD1; J: TRBJ1-1; size: few; CDR3: CSAGQGANTEAFF; DNA: TGCAGCGCCGGACAGGGGGCGAACACTGAAGCTTTCTTT
V: TRBV5-1; D: -; J: TRBJ1-1; size: -; CDR3: CASSPRGNTEAFF; DNA: TGCGCCAGCAGCCCGCGGGGGAACACTGAAGCTTTCTTT
V: TRBV7-2; D: -; J: TRBJ2-2; size: -; CDR3: CASSLAGNTGELFF; DNA: TGTGCCAGCAGCTTAGCCGGGAACACCGGGGAGCTGTTTTTT
V: TRBV6-5; D: -; J: TRBJ1-1; size: -; CDR3: CASKAQGWGNTEAFF; DNA: TGTGCCAGCAAAGCCCAGGGCTGGGGGAACACTGAAGCTTTCTTT
V: TRBV5-6; D: -; J: TRBJ1-1; size: -; CDR3: CASSLYGKVAGEAFF; DNA: TGTGCCAGCAGCTTGTACGGGAAGGTGGCCGGTGAAGCTTTCTTT
V: TRBV28; D: -; J: TRBJ1-4; size: -; CDR3: CASSPMKGKLFF; DNA: TGTGCCAGCAGCCCGATGAAGGGGAAACTGTTTTTT
V: TRBV6-5; D: -; J: TRBJ2-7; size: once; CDR3: CASSYSEQDEQYF; DNA: TGTGCCAGCAGTTACTCGGAACAGGATGAGCAGTACTTC
V: TRBV6-4; D: -; J: TRBJ2-5; size: few; CDR3: CASHLARYQETQYF; DNA: TGTGCCAGCCACTTAGCTCGGTACCAAGAGACCCAGTACTTC
V: TRBV4-3; D: TRBD1; J: TRBJ1-4; size: -; CDR3: CASSQERTGYGKLFF; DNA: TGCGCCAGCAGCCAAGAACGGACAGGGTATGGAAAACTGTTTTTT
V: TRBV7-2; D: TRBD2; J: TRBJ2-5; size: few; CDR3: CASSLAHGTSALREETQYF; DNA: TGTGCCAGCAGCTTAGCTCACGGGACTAGCGCCCTACGGGAAGAGACCCAGTACTTC
V: TRBV6-6; D: -; J: TRBJ2-7; size: -; CDR3: CASTLASSYEQYF; DNA: TGTGCCAGCACCCTGGCCAGCTCCTACGAGCAGTACTTC
V: TRBV7-9; D: -; J: TRBJ2-5; size: -; CDR3: CSSSPHGPQETQYF; DNA: TGTTCCAGCAGCCCCCATGGGCCCCAAGAGACCCAGTACTTC
V: TRBV7-9; D: TRBD1; J: TRBJ1-6; size: -; CDR3: CASSLGQGAPPLHF; DNA: TGTGCCAGCAGCTTAGGACAGGGGGCTCCACCCCTCCACTTT
V: TRBV4-2; D: TRBD2; J: TRBJ2-3; size: few; CDR3: CASSQVTGLAGSTDTQYF; DNA: TGTGCCAGCAGCCAAGTTACGGGACTAGCGGGAAGCACAGATACGCAGTATTTT
V: TRBV6-6; D: TRBD1; J: TRBJ1-1; size: few; CDR3: CASSRPSGQGASKAFF; DNA: TGTGCCAGCAGTAGGCCATCGGGGCAGGGGGCAAGTAAAGCTTTCTTT
V: TRBV5-5; D: -; J: TRBJ2-3; size: -; CDR3: CASSPTATGRPNTQYF; DNA: TGTGCCAGCAGCCCTACTGCAACGGGAAGACCGAATACGCAGTATTTT